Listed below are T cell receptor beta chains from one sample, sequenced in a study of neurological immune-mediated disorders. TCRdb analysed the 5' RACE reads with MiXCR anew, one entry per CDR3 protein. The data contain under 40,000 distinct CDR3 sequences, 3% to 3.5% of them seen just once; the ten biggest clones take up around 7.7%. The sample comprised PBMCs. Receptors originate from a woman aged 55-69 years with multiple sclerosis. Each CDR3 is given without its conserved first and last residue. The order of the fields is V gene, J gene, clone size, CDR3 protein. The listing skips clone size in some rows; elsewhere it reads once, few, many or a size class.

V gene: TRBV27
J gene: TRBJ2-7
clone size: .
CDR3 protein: ASSRQGINYEQY

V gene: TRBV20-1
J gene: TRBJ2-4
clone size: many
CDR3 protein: SARVLLLAKNIQY

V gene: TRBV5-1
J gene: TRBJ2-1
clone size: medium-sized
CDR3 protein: ASSPDGSSYNEQF

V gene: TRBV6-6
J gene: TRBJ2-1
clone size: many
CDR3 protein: ASSSGLAVYNEQF

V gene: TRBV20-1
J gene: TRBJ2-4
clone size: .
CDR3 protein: SASKPGGGAKNIQY

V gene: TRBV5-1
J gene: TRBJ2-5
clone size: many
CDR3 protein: ASSLTGGAQVQSETQY

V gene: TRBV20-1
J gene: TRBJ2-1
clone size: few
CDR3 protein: SANRGGSYNEQF

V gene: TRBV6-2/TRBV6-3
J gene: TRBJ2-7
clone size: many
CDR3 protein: ASRDRVTEQY

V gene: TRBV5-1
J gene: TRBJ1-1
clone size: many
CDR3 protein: ASSLLVGNTEAF

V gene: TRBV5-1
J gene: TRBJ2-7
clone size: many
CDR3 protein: ASSPKDRGPPEQY

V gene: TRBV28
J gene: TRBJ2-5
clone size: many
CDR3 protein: ASSPQSGKIETQY

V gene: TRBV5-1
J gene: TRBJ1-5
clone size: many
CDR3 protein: ASSLGGNSNQPQH

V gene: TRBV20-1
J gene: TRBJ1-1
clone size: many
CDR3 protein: SARRDREAF

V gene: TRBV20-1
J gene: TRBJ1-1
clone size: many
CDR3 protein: SARDQGGSTEAF

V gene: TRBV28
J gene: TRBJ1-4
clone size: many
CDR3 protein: ASSSPGSYNEKLF

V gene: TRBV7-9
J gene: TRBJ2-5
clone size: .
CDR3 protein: ASSSTGGLKTQY

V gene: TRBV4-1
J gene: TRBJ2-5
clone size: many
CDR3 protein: ASSQARTGGHSETQY

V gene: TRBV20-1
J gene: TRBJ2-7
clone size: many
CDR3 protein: RARDRVRYEQY

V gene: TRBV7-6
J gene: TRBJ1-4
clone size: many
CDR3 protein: ASSPRTGGVYEKLF

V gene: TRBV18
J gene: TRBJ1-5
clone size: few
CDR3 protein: ASSPGQGAQPQH

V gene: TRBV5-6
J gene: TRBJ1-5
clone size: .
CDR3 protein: ASSTTAGAGNQPQH

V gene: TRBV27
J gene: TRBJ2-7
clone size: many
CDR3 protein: ASHEGGSANPYEQY

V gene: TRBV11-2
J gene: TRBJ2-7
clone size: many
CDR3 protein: ASSLAETSLYEQY

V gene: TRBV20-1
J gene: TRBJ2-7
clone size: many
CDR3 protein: SAREGAGTYYEQY

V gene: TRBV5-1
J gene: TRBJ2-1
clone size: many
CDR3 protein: ASSPASGGTYNEQF

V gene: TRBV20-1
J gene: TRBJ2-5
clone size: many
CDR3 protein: SAKDRVGETQY